This T cell receptor beta chain was documented in a study of T cells in Graves' hyperthyroidism and ophthalmopathy. It was RNA transcripts that yielded the amplified TCR beta CDR3 regions. Initially, a first-round RT-PCR of the TCR CDR3 employed the HTBI primer set. TCRdb re-derived calls from the multiplex PCR reads in MiXCR, one entry per CDR3 protein. The top ten clones hold roughly 7.7% of a sample with about 420,000 distinct CDR3 sequences, around 16% of them seen once. This clonotype was counted many times. The source of the PBMCs was less than 12 ml of fresh peripheral blood. The CDR3 length is 17 residues. Looked up from germline, CDR1 is SGHDT and CDR2 is YYEEEE. V lost 0 bases and J lost 0, with 13 bases in between.

The sequence was obtained from a woman under 30 with Graves' hyperthyroidism. The V call is TRBV5-6, the J call TRBJ2-1; no firm D call. The sequenced sample was blood. The CDR3 protein is CASSLAQFLSSYNEQFF. The CDR3 coding sequence is TGTGCCAGCAGCTTGGCCCAATTCCTAAGCTCCTACAATGAGCAGTTCTTC. The full variable domain, rest sourced from reference TRBV5-6 and TRBJ2-1, is DAGVTQSPTHLIKTRGQQVTLRCSPKSGHDTVSWYQQALGQGPQFIFQYYEEEERQRGNFPDRFSGHQFPNYSSELNVNALLLGDSALYLCASSLAQFLSSYNEQFFGPGTRLTVL.